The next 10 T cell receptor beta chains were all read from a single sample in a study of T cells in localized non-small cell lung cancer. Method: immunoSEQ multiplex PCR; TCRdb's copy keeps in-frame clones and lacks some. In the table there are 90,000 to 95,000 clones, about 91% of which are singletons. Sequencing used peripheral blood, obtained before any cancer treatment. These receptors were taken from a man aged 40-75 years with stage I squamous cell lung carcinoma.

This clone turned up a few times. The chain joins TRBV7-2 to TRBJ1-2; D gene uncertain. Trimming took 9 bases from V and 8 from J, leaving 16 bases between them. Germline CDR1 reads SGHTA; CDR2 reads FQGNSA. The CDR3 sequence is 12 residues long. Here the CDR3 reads CASNRDIGGYTF. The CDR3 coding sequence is TGTGCCAGTAACCGGGATATTGGCGGCTACACCTTC. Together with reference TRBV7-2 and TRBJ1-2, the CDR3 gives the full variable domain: GAGVSQSPSNKVTEKGKDVELRCDPISGHTALYWYRQSLGQGLEFLIYFQGNSAPDKSGLPSDRFSAERTGGSVSTLTIQRTQQEDSAVYLCASNRDIGGYTFGSGTRLTVV.

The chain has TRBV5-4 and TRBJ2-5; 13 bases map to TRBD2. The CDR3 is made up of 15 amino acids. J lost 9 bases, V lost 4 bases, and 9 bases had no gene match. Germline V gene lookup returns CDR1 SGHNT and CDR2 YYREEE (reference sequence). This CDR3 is CASSPRTSGGSPQYF. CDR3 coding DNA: TGTGCCAGCAGCCCCAGGACTAGCGGGGGTTCCCCCCAGTACTTC.

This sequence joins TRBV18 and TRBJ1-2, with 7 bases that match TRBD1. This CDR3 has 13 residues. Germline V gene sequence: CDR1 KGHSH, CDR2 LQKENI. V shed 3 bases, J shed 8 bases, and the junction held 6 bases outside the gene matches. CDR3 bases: TGTGCCAGCTCACCTGACAGGGAACGAGGCTACACCTTC. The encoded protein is CASSPDRERGYTF. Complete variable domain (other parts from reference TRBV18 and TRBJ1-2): NAGVMQNPRHLVRRRGQEARLRCSPMKGHSHVYWYRQLPEEGLKFMVYLQKENIIDESGMPKERFSAEFPKEGPSILRIQQVVRGDSAAYFCASSPDRERGYTFGSGTRLTVV.

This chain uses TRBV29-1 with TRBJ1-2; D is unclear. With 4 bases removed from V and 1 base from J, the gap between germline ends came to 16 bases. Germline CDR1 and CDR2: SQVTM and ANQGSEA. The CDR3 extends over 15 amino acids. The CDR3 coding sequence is TGCAGCGTTGCTATGGGTCTTGGCCTTAACTATGGCTACACCTTC. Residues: CSVAMGLGLNYGYTF.

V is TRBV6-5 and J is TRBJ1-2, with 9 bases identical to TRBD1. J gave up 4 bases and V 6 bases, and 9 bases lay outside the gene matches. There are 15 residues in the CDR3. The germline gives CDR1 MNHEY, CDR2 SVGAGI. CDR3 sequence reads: CASSPPTGGIYGYTF. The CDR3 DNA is TGTGCCAGCAGCCCTCCGACAGGGGGGATCTATGGCTACACCTTC.

CDR3 loop: CATSRAAGIYTDTQYF. The CDR3 DNA reads as TGTGCCACCAGCAGAGCCGCCGGGATCTACACAGATACGCAGTATTTT. The rearrangement uses TRBV15 and TRBJ2-3; a weak D match, TRBD2 (5 bases). V lost 1 base to trimming and J lost 2 bases, with 13 bases between them. The CDR3 is 16 residues long. The germline gives CDR1 LNHNV, CDR2 YYDKDF (reference sequence).

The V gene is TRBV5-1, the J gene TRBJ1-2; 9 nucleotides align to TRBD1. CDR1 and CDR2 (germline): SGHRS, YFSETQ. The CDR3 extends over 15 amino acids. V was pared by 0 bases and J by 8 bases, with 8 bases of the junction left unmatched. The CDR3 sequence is CASSLGGQGIPGYTF. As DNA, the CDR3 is TGCGCCAGCAGCTTGGGCGGACAGGGGATTCCGGGCTACACCTTC.

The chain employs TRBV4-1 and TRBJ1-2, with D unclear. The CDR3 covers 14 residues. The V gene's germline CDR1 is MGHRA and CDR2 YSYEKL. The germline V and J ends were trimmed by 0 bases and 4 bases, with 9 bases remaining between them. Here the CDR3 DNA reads TGCGCCAGCAGCCAAGATAGAGGACCCTATGGCTACACCTTC. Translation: CASSQDRGPYGYTF.

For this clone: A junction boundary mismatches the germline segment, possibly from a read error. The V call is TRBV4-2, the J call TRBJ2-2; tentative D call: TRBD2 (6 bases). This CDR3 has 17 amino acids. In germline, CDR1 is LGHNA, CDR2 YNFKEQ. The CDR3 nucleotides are TGTGTCAGCAGCCCAAAGACGGGCCGGCGGGGCACCGGGGAGCTGTTTTTT. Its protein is CVSSPKTGRRGTGELFF.

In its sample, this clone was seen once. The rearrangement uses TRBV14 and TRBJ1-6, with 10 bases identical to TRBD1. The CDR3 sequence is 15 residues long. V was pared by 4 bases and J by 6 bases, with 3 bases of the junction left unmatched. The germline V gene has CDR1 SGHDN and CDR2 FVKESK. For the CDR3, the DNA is TGTGCCAGCAGCCGACAGGGGGCAGGTAATTCACCCCTCCACTTT. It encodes CASSRQGAGNSPLHF.